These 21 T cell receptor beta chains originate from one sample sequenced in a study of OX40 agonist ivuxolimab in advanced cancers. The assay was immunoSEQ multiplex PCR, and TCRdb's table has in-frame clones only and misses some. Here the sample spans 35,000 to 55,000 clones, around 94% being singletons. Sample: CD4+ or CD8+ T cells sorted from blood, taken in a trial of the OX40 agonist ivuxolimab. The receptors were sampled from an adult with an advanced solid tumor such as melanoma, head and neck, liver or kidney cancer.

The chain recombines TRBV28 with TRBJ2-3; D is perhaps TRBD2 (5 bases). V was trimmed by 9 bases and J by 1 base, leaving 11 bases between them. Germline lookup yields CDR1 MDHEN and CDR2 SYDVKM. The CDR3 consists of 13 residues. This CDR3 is CAREEGCTDTQYF. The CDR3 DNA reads TGTGCCAGGGAAGAGGGATGCACAGATACGCAGTATTTT.

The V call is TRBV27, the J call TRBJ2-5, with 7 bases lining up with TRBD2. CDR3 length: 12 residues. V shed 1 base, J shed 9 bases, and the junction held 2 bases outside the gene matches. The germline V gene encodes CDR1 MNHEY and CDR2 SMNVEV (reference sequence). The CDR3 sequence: CASSLLGGAQYF. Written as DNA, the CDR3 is TGTGCCAGCAGTTTATTGGGAGGGGCCCAGTACTTC.

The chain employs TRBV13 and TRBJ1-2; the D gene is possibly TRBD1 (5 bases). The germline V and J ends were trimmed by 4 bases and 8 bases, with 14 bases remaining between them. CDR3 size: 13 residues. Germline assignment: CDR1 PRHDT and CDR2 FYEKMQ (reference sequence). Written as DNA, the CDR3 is TGTGCCAGCAGCTCGGGGGACCTTAGGGGCTACACCTTC. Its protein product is CASSSGDLRGYTF. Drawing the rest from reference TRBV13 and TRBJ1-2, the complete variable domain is AAGVIQSPRHLIKEKRETATLKCYPIPRHDTVYWYQQGPGQDPQFLISFYEKMQSDKGSIPDRFSAQQFSDYHSELNMSSLELGDSALYFCASSSGDLRGYTFGSGTRLTVV.

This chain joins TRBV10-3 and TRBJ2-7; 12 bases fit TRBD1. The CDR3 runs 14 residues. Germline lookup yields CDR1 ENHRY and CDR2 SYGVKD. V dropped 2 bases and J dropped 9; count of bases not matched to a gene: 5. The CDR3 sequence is CAISEGTGGSRQYF. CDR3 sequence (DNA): TGTGCCATCAGTGAGGGGACAGGGGGCTCACGGCAGTACTTC.

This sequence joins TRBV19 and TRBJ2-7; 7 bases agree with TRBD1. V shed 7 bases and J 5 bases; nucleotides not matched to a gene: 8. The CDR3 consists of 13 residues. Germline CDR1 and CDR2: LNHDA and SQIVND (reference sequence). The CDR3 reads CASTPRGLNEQYF. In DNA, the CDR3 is TGTGCCAGTACTCCGAGGGGGCTTAACGAGCAGTACTTC.

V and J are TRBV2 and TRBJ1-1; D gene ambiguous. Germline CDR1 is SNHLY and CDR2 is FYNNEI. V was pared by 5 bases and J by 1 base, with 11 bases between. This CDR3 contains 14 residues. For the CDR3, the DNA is TGTGCCAGCAGTAGGACGGCCCCGAACACTGAAGCTTTCTTT. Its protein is CASSRTAPNTEAFF.

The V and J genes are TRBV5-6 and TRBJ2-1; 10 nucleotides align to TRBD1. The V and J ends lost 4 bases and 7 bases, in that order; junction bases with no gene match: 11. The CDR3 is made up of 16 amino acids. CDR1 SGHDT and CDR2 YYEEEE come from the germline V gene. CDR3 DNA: TGTGCCAGCAGCGGCGGGACAGGGGAATTTCAGAATGAGCAGTTCTTC. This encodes CASSGGTGEFQNEQFF.

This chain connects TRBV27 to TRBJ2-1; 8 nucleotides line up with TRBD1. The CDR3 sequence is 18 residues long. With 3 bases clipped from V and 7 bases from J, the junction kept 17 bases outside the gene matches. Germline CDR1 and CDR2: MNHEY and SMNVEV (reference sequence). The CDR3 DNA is TGTGCCAGCAGTTTTCCTACTGACCTGACAGGGGTGCGAAATGAGCAGTTCTTC. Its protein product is CASSFPTDLTGVRNEQFF.

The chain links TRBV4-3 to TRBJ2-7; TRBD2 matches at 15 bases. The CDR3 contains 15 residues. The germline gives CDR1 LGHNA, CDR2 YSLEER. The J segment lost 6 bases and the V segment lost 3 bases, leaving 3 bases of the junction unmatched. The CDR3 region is CASSQGLAGGAEQYF. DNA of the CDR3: TGCGCCAGCAGCCAGGGACTAGCGGGAGGTGCCGAGCAGTACTTC.

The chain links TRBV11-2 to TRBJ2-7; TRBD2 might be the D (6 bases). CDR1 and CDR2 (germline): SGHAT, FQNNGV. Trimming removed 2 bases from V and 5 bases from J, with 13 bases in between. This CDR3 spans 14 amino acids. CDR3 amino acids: CASSLRAGSHEQYF. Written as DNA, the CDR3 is TGTGCCAGCAGCTTACGGGCGGGGTCCCACGAGCAGTACTTC.

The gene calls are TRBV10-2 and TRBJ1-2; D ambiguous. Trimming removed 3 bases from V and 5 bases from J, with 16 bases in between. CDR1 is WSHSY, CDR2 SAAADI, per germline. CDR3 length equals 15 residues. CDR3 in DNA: TGCGCCAGCAGTGAAAGATTCGAAATTGAATATGGCTACACCTTC. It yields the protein CASSERFEIEYGYTF.

In DNA form, the CDR3 reads TGCGCCAGCAGCCAAGTTAGAGGGATCTACTACGAGCAGTACTTC. This encodes CASSQVRGIYYEQYF. This chain connects TRBV4-3 to TRBJ2-7; D is perhaps TRBD2 (5 bases). Germline CDR1 and CDR2: LGHNA and YSLEER. Trimming removed 1 base from V and 3 bases from J, with 13 bases in between. The CDR3 contains 15 residues.

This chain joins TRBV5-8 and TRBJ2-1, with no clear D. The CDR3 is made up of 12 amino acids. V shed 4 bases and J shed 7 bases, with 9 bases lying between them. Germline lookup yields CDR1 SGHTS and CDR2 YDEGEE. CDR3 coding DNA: TGTGCCAGCAGCGTACGGGTGAATGAGCAGTTCTTC. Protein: CASSVRVNEQFF.

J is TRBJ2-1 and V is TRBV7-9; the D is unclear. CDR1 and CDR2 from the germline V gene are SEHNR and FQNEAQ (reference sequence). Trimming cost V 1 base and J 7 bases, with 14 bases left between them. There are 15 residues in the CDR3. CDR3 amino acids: CASSLDARPVNEQFF. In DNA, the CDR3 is TGTGCCAGCAGCTTAGACGCGAGGCCGGTGAATGAGCAGTTCTTC.

Written as DNA, the CDR3 is TGTGCCAGCAGTTTATGGGCAGACCAGAACTATGGCTACACCTTC. Protein product: CASSLWADQNYGYTF. The chain recombines TRBV28 with TRBJ1-2; no clear D. V was trimmed by 0 bases and J by 2 bases, leaving 10 bases between them. The germline V gene has CDR1 MDHEN and CDR2 SYDVKM. The CDR3 spans 15 residues.

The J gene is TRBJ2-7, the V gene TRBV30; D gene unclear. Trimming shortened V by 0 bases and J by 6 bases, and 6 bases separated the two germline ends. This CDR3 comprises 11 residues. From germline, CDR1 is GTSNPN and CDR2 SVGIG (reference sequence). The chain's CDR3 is CAWSVPGEQYF. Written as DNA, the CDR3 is TGTGCCTGGAGTGTACCGGGCGAGCAGTACTTC.

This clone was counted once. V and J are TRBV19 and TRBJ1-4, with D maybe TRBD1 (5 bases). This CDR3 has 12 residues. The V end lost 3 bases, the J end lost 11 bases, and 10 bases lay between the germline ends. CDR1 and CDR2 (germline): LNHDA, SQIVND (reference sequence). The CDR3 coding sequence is TGTGCCAGTAGTATTGGGGCAGAGAAACTGTTTTTT. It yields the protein CASSIGAEKLFF.

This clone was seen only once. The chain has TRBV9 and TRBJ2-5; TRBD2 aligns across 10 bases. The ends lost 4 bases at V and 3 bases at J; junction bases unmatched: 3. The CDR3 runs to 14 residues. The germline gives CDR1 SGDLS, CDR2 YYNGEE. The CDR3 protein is CASSLAGVEETQYF. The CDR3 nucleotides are TGTGCCAGCAGCCTAGCGGGAGTAGAAGAGACCCAGTACTTC.

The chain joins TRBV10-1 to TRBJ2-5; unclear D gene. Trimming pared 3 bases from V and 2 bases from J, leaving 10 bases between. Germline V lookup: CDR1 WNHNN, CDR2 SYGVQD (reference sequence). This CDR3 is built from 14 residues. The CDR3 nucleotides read TGCGCCAGCAGTGATTCCGCGCAGCAAGAGACCCAGTACTTC. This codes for CASSDSAQQETQYF.

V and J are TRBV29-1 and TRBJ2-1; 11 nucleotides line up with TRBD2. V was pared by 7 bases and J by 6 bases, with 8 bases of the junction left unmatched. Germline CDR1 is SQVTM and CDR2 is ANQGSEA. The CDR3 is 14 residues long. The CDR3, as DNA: TGCAGCGGAATGGGACTAGCGGTCGCCAATGAGCAGTTCTTC. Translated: CSGMGLAVANEQFF.

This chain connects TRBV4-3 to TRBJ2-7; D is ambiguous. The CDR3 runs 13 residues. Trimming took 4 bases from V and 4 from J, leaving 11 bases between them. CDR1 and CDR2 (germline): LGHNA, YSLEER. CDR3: CASSLWTGYEQYF. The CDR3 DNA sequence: TGCGCCAGCAGCCTTTGGACGGGTTACGAGCAGTACTTC.